The entry below describes one TCR beta chain. This sample was taken from a study of T cells after yellow fever vaccination. In making TCR cDNA, 5'RACE template switching added a universal primer site and UMIs to it. One entry per CDR3 protein, called by TCRdb with MiXCR from the 5' RACE reads. The sample lists 200,000 to 250,000 distinct CDR3 sequences, less than 3.5% occurring once. Per the germline V gene, CDR1 is SGHRS and CDR2 is YFSETQ. Trimming shortened V by 4 bases and J by 0 bases, and 14 bases separated the two germline ends. The CDR3 extends over 17 amino acids. The receptor was derived from a young man who received the YFV17D yellow fever vaccine. The source material was CD4+ T cells sorted from PBMCs, sampled 10 days after the yellow fever booster vaccination. The rearrangement links TRBV5-1 to TRBJ1-6; D unresolved. As DNA, the CDR3 is TGCGCCAGCAGCCCCCAGGTGGGGAGCTCCTATAATTCACCCCTCCACTTT. Translating it yields CASSPQVGSSYNSPLHF.